This T cell receptor (beta chain) was captured by sequencing in a study of shared clonotypes between healthy human individuals. Turning to the study itself: Plates per donor: three CD4 naive, three CD4 memory, two CD8 naive, one CD8 memory. Study-wide points: Sharing across four donors was highest in naive CD4 (roughly 5%) and lowest in memory CD8 (about 0.4%).

Worth noting for this clone: Antigen specificity is unknown.

Germline-derived CDR1 and CDR2 are PRHDT and FYEKMQ (reference sequence). This CDR3 region has 15 residues. V lost 6 bases to trimming and J lost 6 bases, with 18 bases between them. The assay was immunoSEQ multiplex PCR, and TCRdb's table has in-frame clones only and misses some. The table shows 2 million to 2.5 million clones, with about 95% occurring only once. Terminally differentiated effector memory CD45RA+ cells were left out of the naive CD8 fraction, which was CD45RO-negative and positively selected for CCR7. Healthy and HIV-negative, the adult donors had no recent acute infections or vaccinations. There were only Caucasian adults among the donors, and all lived in Nashville, Tennessee.

This clonotype was sampled from a man between 18 and 29 years old in good health. The gene calls are TRBV13 and TRBJ2-1; perhaps TRBD2 as D (5 bases). The sample comprised naive CD8+ T cells sorted from blood. The CDR3 loop reads CASSNFSLGVNEQFF. The CDR3 bases are TGTGCCAGCAGTAATTTTTCCCTCGGGGTCAATGAGCAGTTCTTC.